This section outlines one TCR beta chain sequence together with its context. This clone has only one observation. The antigen it recognizes is unknown. Base qualities were left out, and no much larger clone turns up one base away. In the paper's terms, the time point label means: cells obtained before transplantation from donor or recipient. CD3+CD4+ and CD3+CD8+ populations were FACS-sorted from unstimulated pre-transplant donor and recipient cells taken from spleen or lymph nodes. The CDR3 has 15 amino acids, counting the end cysteine and phenylalanine. Only the CDR3 portion is preserved as DNA: 45 bases, with reading frame beginning at the first base. CDR1 and CDR2, per the germline V gene (reference sequence), are LNHNV and YYDKDF. V is trimmed back by 0 bases and J by 7 bases, and the junction contains 4 bases that no gene match accounts for. Library prep was done by the immunoSEQ multiplex PCR assay. In most patients, genomic DNA was isolated using the Qiagen DNeasy Blood and Tissue Kit and sent frozen to Adaptive Biotechnologies for TCR sequencing. For most patients, high-throughput TCR-beta CDR3 sequencing of genomic DNA was performed by Adaptive Biotechnologies. As for how the authors treated the data: TCR sequencing data for around 19 patients were retrieved from Adaptive's ImmunoSEQ software; a few other patients were processed with MiXCR and VDJtools. CD4 versus CD8 sorting errors were corrected by removing sequences found in both subsets at a frequency ratio below 5:1. CDR3 nucleotide sequences shared between donor and recipient were removed because their origin could not be assigned. At least 2-fold expansion over unstimulated cells and a minimum CFSE-low frequency of 0.002% (template counts) or 0.001% (read counts) were required for clones to be classified as alloreactive. Clones were considered mappable if detected in sequenced pre-transplant spleen, lymph node, or MLR CFSE-low populations of the donor or recipient. The cumulative frequency of alloreactive clones was calculated as a percentage of all sequences, weighted by copy number. The table was pulled from immuneACCESS by TCRdb, which kept in-frame rearrangements only. Such tables lose some clones; where checked, under half of the loss comes from unresolved V genes, and the rest has no known cause. The V and J calls and clone size come from that table; D and trimming were worked out from the DNA. The sample yields some 100,000 clones; just under 95% were counted once. The ten largest clones capture 0.069% of the sample.

The data belong to a study of graft-versus-host responses after intestinal transplantation (dated by TCRdb to the early 2020s). Regarding the complete study: The transplants that recipients received were multivisceral, liver-intestinal, or isolated intestinal. All recipients received anti-thymocyte globulin induction followed by maintenance tacrolimus and steroids for around three years. Bulk TCR-beta CDR3 sequencing was used to track graft-versus-host and host-versus-graft alloreactive T cell clones in the graft, circulation and bone marrow after intestinal transplantation. Alloreactive clones were identified by sequencing pre-transplant mixed lymphocyte reaction products and comparing these products with unstimulated pre-transplant donor and recipient T cells. The cohort enrolled under 30 intestinal transplant recipients, one of whom was a retransplant, and a few patients without pretransplant specimens were excluded. Donor T cell macrochimerism was defined as a peak of at least 4% donor T cells among recipient peripheral blood mononuclear cells. Rather than being sequenced by the commercial service, samples from a few later patients were sequenced in-house on an Illumina MiSeq and processed with MiXCR. Paper-wide results and their limitations: Early after transplant, declines in HvG clones were associated with peak levels of circulating GvH clones. Patients with donor T cell macrochimerism had high GvH to HvG T cell clonal ratios in their allografts. GvH clones were detected in recipient bone marrow, and some of these GvH clones were observed earlier in ileal mucosa or blood, consistent with an intestinal mucosal origin. The relatively low number and heterogeneity of intestinal transplant patients limited the conclusions.

The chain uses TRBV15 and TRBJ2-1, and 9 junctional nucleotides match TRBD1. Sample: unstimulated CD8+ T cells sorted from spleen or lymph node cells, taken before transplant. The sequence came from a human donor who was the organ donor for an intestinal transplant. The DNA sequence is as follows: TGTGCCACCAGCAGAGAGCGGGACAGGGATAATGAGCAGTTCTTC. It codes for CATSRERDRDNEQFF.